The next 12 T cell receptor beta chains were all read from a single sample in a study of T cell responses to AZD1222 COVID-19 vaccine. The protocol was immunoSEQ multiplex PCR, while the TCRdb copy is restricted to in-frame clones and leaves out a portion. The repertoire has under 150,000 clones, 93% of them found once; the top ten carry under 4%. The sequencing here drew on peripheral blood, taken on day 0 of AZD1222 vaccination. The receptors were sampled from an adult in good health.

The V call is TRBV18, the J call TRBJ2-3, with D unclear. Trimming shortened V by 1 base and J by 3 bases, and 14 bases separated the two germline ends. CDR3 size: 16 residues. CDR1 KGHSH and CDR2 LQKENI come from the germline V gene. The CDR3 DNA reads TGTGCCAGCTCACCACGTTCCATCGGAATTACAGATACGCAGTATTTT. It is translated as CASSPRSIGITDTQYF.

This clone showed up just once. The J gene is TRBJ1-5, the V gene TRBV15; unclear D gene. Per the germline V gene, CDR1 is LNHNV and CDR2 is YYDKDF (reference sequence). With 1 base removed from V and 6 bases from J, the gap between germline ends came to 10 bases. The CDR3 is made up of 14 amino acids. The CDR3: CATSRVRDGQPQHF. CDR3 nucleotide sequence: TGTGCCACCAGCAGAGTGCGGGATGGTCAGCCCCAGCATTTT.

This clone was picked up a small number of times. The gene calls are TRBV2 and TRBJ2-1, with 11 bases identical to TRBD2. V gave up 4 bases and J gave up 4 bases; unmatched junction bases: 3. The CDR3 sequence is 15 residues long. Looked up from germline, CDR1 is SNHLY and CDR2 is FYNNEI. The CDR3 bases are TGTGCCAGCAGTGCGACTAGCGGGGCTTACAATGAGCAGTTCTTC. Its protein product is CASSATSGAYNEQFF.

The chain combines TRBV18 with TRBJ2-2; tentatively, D is TRBD1 (6 bases). Trimming removed 6 bases from V and 6 bases from J, with 11 bases in between. Germline CDR1 reads KGHSH; CDR2 reads LQKENI. This CDR3 has 13 amino acids. The CDR3 sequence: CASSEQGAGELFF. The CDR3 nucleotides are TGTGCCAGCTCGGAACAGGGTGCCGGGGAGCTGTTTTTT.

The chain couples TRBV28 to TRBJ1-1; the D is unclear. This CDR3 spans 11 amino acids. The V gene's germline CDR1 is MDHEN and CDR2 SYDVKM. Trimming stripped 0 bases from V and 8 bases from J, with 4 bases between. DNA of the CDR3: TGTGCCAGCAGTTTATGGGAGGAAGCTTTCTTT. This translates into CASSLWEEAFF.

The chain carries TRBV6-5 and TRBJ1-2; TRBD1 matches at 8 bases. The germline CDR1 and CDR2 sequences are MNHEY and SVGAGI. There are 15 residues in the CDR3. The junction had 8 bases not matched to a gene; V was cut back by 4 bases and J by 4 bases. CDR3 amino acids: CASSSLPDRAYGYTF. The CDR3 bases are TGTGCCAGCAGTTCATTACCGGACAGGGCCTATGGCTACACCTTC.

The gene calls are TRBV6-5 and TRBJ2-7; TRBD1 matches at 9 bases. The germline gives CDR1 MNHEY, CDR2 SVGAGI. The CDR3 loop spans 15 amino acids. V was pared by 6 bases and J by 4 bases, with 10 bases of the junction left unmatched. DNA of the CDR3: TGTGCCAGCAGATTATCACGGGACAGGGAGTACGAGCAGTACTTC. Amino acid sequence: CASRLSRDREYEQYF.

The chain uses TRBV28 and TRBJ2-7; 9 bases are shared with TRBD1. V trimming: 4 bases; J trimming: 4 bases; junction bases outside the gene matches: 8. CDR3 length: 15 amino acids. Per the germline V gene, CDR1 is MDHEN and CDR2 is SYDVKM. The CDR3 DNA is TGTGCCAGCAGTTCCGCCGGGACAGGGTTTTACGAGCAGTACTTC. Translation gives CASSSAGTGFYEQYF.

This rearrangement joins TRBV13 to TRBJ2-5, with 7 bases identical to TRBD1. The ends lost 5 bases at V and 1 base at J; junction bases unmatched: 7. Germline V lookup: CDR1 PRHDT, CDR2 FYEKMQ (reference sequence). CDR3 length: 15 residues. The CDR3 bases are TGTGCCAGCAGCACCCGGACAGGATTCCAAGAGACCCAGTACTTC. Translating gives CASSTRTGFQETQYF. The entire variable domain, with the rest obtained from reference TRBV13 and TRBJ2-5, is as follows: AAGVIQSPRHLIKEKRETATLKCYPIPRHDTVYWYQQGPGQDPQFLISFYEKMQSDKGSIPDRFSAQQFSDYHSELNMSSLELGDSALYFCASSTRTGFQETQYFGPGTRLLVL.

This rearrangement joins TRBV27 to TRBJ1-5; no firm D call. V dropped 8 bases and J dropped 0 bases, with 8 bases sitting between them. The germline CDR1 and CDR2 sequences are MNHEY and SMNVEV (reference sequence). This CDR3 is 13 amino acids long. This CDR3 reads CASATASNQPQHF. DNA for the CDR3: TGTGCCAGCGCCACAGCTAGCAATCAGCCCCAGCATTTT.

The rearrangement links TRBV6-5 to TRBJ1-3; D unclear. Germline values: CDR1 MNHEY, CDR2 SVGAGI. Deletions cut 7 bases from V and 0 bases from J, with 13 bases between. The CDR3 is 15 amino acids. In DNA, the CDR3 is TGTGCCAGCACGAGGACGGACTACTCTGGAAACACCATATATTTT. Translating it yields CASTRTDYSGNTIYF.

The rearrangement joins TRBV19 to TRBJ2-3; perhaps TRBD1 as D (5 bases). Germline loops: CDR1 LNHDA, CDR2 SQIVND (reference sequence). This CDR3 spans 14 amino acids. V was pared by 3 bases and J by 1 base, with 8 bases between. The CDR3 is CASSITQGTDTQYF. The CDR3 DNA is TGTGCCAGTAGTATCACACAGGGCACAGATACGCAGTATTTT. The full variable domain, completed using reference TRBV19 and TRBJ2-3, is DGGITQSPKYLFRKEGQNVTLSCEQNLNHDAMYWYRQDPGQGLRLIYYSQIVNDFQKGDIAEGYSVSREKKESFPLTVTSAQKNPTAFYLCASSITQGTDTQYFGPGTRLTVL.